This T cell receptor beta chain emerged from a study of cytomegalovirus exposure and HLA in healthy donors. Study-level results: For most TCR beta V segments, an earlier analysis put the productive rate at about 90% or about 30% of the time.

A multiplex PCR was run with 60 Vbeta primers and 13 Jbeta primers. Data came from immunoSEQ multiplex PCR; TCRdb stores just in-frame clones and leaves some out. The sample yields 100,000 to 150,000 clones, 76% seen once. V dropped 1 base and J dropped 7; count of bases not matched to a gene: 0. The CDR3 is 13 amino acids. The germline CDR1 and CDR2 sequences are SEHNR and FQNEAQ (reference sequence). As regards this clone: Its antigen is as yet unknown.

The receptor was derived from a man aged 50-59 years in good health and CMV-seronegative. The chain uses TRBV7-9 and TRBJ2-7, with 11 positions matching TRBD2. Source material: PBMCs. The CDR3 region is CASSLGTSGEQYF. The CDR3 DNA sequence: TGTGCCAGCAGCTTAGGGACTAGCGGGGAGCAGTACTTC.